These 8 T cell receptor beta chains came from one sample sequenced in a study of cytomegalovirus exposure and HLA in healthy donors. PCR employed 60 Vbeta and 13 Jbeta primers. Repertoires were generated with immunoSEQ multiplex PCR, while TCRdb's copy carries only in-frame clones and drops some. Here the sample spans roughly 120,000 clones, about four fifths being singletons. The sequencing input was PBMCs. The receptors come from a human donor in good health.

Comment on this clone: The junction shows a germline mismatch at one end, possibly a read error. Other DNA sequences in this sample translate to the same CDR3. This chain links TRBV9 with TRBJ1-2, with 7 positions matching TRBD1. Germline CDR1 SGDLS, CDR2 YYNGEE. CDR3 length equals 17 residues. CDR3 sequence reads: CASSAGGFQLANYGYTF. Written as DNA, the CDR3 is TGTGCCAGCAGCGCAGGGGGGTTCCAACTAGCTAACTACGGCTACACCTTC. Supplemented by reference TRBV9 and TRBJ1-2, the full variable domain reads DSGVTQTPKHLITATGQRVTLRCSPRSGDLSVYWYQQSLDQGLQFLIQYYNGEERAKGNILERFSAQQFPDLHSELNLSSLELGDSALYFCASSAGGFQLANYGYTFGSGTRLTVV.

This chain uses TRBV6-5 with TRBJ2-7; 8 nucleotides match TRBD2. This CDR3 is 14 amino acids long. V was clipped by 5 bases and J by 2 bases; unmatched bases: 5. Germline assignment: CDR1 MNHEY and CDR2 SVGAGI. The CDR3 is CASSVSGVPYEQYF. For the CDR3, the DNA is TGTGCCAGCAGTGTTAGCGGGGTGCCCTACGAGCAGTACTTC.

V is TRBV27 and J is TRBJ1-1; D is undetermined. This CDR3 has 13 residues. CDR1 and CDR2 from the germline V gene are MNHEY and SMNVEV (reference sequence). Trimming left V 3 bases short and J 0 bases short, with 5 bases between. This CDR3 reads CASSFGLNTEAFF. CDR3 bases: TGTGCCAGCAGTTTCGGGTTGAACACTGAAGCTTTCTTT.

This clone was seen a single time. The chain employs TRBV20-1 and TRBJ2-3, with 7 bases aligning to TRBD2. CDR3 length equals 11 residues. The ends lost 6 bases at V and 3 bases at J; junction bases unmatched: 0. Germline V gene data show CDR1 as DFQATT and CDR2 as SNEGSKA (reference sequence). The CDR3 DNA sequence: TGCAGTGCGGGGGGGACAGATACGCAGTATTTT. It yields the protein CSAGGTDTQYF.

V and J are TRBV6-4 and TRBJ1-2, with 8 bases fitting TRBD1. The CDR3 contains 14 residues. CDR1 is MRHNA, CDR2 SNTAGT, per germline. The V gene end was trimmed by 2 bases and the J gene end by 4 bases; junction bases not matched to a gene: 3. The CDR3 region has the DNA TGTGCCAGCAGTGACGGGACAGGCCTCTATGGCTACACCTTC. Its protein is CASSDGTGLYGYTF.

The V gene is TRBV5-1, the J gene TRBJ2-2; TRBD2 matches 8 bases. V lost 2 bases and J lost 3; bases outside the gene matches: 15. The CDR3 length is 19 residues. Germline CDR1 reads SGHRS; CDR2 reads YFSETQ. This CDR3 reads CASSFRPRGGNVDTGELFF. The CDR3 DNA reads TGCGCCAGCAGCTTCAGACCCCGGGGGGGTAACGTTGACACCGGGGAGCTGTTTTTT.

CDR3 in DNA: TGTGCCAGCAGCCCCCGACAGGGGTCAATAGGCGAGCAGTACTTC. Translated, it gives CASSPRQGSIGEQYF. The rearrangement uses TRBV7-7 and TRBJ2-7; 8 bases map to TRBD1. CDR3 length: 15 amino acids. Germline assignment: CDR1 SSHAT and CDR2 FNYEAQ (reference sequence). The V segment lost 5 bases and the J segment 6 bases; nucleotides outside the gene matches: 12.

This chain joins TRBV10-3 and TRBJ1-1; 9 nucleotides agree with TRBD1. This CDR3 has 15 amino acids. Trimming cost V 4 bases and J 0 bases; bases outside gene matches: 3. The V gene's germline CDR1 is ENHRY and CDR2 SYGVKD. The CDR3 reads CAISATGGLNTEAFF. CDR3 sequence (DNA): TGTGCCATCAGTGCGACAGGGGGGTTGAACACTGAAGCTTTCTTT.